These 5 T cell receptor beta chains were sequenced from one sample in a study of cytomegalovirus exposure and HLA in healthy donors. PCR amplification relied on 60 Vbeta primers (plus 13 Jbeta primers). Clones were read by immunoSEQ multiplex PCR, and TCRdb kept only the in-frame ones, dropping some. This sample has 150,000 to 200,000 clones, with under 90% found just once. Material: PBMCs. The receptors stem from a man younger than 35 in good health and CMV-seronegative.

The rearrangement links TRBV7-9 to TRBJ1-1, with D unclear. V was trimmed by 4 bases and J by 4 bases, leaving 16 bases between them. The CDR3 has 15 residues. Germline V lookup: CDR1 SEHNR, CDR2 FQNEAQ (reference sequence). Written as DNA, the CDR3 is TGTGCCAGCAGCTATCGGGAGGCTTTAGGCACTGAAGCTTTCTTT. As protein: CASSYREALGTEAFF.

This clone has only a few counts. The chain recombines TRBV28 with TRBJ2-1; D is possibly TRBD2 (6 bases). The germline V and J ends were trimmed by 6 bases and 4 bases, with 19 bases remaining between them. CDR1 and CDR2 (germline): MDHEN, SYDVKM. The CDR3 contains 16 residues. The CDR3 here is CASRDRGTRLYNEQFF. The CDR3 DNA sequence: TGTGCCAGCAGGGACCGGGGGACTCGTCTTTACAATGAGCAGTTCTTC.

This chain links TRBV27 with TRBJ1-6, with D tentatively TRBD1 (5 bases). This CDR3 region has 13 residues. Germline-derived CDR1 and CDR2 are MNHEY and SMNVEV (reference sequence). V lost 7 bases and J 9 bases, leaving 13 bases between the germline ends. In DNA form, the CDR3 reads TGTGCCAGCACCCACTCGACAGTTTCACCCCTCCACTTT. The encoded protein is CASTHSTVSPLHF.

V gene TRBV13 combines with J gene TRBJ2-3; D unresolved. The CDR3 runs 16 residues. With 3 bases removed from V and 4 bases from J, the gap between germline ends came to 17 bases. Germline-derived CDR1 and CDR2 are PRHDT and FYEKMQ (reference sequence). CDR3 sequence: CASSFYAAERADTQYF. CDR3 DNA: TGTGCCAGCAGCTTCTACGCCGCGGAGAGAGCAGATACGCAGTATTTT.

The chain combines TRBV29-1 with TRBJ1-2; tentatively, D is TRBD1 (6 bases). CDR1 and CDR2 (germline): SQVTM, ANQGSEA. V shed 4 bases and J shed 4 bases, with 22 bases lying between them. The CDR3 spans 16 residues. The chain's CDR3 is CSVVLGKGGRGYGYTF. CDR3 bases: TGCAGCGTTGTTTTGGGGAAGGGGGGGCGCGGCTATGGCTACACCTTC.